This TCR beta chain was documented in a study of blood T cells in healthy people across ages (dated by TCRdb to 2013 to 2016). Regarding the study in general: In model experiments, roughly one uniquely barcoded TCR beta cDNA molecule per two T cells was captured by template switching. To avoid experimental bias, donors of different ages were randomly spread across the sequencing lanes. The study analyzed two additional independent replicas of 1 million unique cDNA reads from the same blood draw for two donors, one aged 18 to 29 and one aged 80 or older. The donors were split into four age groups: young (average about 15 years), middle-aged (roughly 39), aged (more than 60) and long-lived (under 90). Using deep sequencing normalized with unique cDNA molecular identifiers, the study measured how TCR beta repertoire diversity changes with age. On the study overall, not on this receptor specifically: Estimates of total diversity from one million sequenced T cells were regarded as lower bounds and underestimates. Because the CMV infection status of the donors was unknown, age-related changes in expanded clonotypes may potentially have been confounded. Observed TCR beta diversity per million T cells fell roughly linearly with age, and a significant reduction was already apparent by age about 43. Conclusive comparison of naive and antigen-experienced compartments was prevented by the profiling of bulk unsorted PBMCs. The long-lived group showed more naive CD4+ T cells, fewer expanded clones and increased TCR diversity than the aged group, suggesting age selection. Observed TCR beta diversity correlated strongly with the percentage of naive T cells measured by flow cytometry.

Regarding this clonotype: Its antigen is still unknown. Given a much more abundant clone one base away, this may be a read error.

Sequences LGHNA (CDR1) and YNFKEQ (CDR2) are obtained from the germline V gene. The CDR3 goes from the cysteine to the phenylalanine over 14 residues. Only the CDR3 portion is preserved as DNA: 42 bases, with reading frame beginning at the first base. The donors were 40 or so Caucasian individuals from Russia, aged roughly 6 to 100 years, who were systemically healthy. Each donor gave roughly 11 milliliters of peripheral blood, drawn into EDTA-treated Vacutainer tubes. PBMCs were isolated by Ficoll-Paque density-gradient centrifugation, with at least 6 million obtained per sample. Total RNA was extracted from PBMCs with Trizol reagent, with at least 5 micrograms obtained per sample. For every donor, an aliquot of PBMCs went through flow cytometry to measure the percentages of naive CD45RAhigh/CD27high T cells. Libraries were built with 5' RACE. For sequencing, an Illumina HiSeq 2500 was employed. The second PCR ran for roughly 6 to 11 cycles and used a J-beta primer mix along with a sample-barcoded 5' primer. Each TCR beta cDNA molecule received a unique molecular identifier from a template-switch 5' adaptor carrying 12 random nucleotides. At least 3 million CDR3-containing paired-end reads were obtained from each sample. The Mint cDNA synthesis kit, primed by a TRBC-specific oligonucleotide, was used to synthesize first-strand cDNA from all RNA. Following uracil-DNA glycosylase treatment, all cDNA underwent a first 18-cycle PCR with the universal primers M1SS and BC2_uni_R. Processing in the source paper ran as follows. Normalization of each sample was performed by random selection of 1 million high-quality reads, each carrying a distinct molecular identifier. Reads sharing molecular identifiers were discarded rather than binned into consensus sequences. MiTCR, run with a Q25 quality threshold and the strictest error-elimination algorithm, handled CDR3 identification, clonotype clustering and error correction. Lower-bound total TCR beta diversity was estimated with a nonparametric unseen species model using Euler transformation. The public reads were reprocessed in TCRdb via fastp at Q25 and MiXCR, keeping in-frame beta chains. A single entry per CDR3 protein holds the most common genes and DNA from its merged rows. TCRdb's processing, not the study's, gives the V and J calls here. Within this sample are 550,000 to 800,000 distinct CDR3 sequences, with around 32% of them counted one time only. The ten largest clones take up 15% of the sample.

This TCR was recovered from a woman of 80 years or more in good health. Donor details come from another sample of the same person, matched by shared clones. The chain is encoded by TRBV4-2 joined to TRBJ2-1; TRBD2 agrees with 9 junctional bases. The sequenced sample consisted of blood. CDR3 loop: CTSSRLADYNEQFF. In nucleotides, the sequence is TGTACCAGCAGCCGACTAGCGGACTACAATGAGCAGTTCTTC.